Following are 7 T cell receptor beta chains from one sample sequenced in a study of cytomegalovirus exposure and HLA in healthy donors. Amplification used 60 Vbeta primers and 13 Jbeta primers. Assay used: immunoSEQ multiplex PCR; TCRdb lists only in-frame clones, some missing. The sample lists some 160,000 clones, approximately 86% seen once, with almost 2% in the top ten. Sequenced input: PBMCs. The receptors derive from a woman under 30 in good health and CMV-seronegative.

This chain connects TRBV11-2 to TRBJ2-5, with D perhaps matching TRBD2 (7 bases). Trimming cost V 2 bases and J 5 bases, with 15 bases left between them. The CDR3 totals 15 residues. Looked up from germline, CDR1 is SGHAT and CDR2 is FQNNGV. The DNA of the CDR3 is TGTGCCAGCAGCTTATCCGGGGGGCGAGGGGAGACCCAGTACTTC. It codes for CASSLSGGRGETQYF.

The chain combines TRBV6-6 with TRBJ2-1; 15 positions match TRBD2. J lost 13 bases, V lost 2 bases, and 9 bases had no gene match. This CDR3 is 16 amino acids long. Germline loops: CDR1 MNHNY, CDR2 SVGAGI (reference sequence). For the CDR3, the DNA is TGTGCCAGCAGTTACATGCCGGGACTAGCGGGGGGTGGACAGTTCTTC. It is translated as CASSYMPGLAGGGQFF.

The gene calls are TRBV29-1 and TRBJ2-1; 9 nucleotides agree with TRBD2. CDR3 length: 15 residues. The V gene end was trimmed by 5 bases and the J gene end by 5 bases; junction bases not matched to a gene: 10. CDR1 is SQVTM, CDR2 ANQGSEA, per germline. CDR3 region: CSVRLLAGENNEQFF. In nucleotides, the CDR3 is TGCAGCGTTCGATTATTAGCGGGGGAGAACAATGAGCAGTTCTTC.

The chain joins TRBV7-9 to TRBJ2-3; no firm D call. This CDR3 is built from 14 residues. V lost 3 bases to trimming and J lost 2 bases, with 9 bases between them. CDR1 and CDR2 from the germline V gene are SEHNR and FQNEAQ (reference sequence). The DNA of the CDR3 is TGTGCCAGCAGCTTGTCCAGATCCACAGATACGCAGTATTTT. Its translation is CASSLSRSTDTQYF.

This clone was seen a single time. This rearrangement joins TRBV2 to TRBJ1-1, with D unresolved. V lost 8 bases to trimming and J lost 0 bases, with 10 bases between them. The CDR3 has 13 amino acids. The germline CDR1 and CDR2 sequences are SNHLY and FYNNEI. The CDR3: CASCGDVNTEAFF. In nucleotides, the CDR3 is TGTGCCAGCTGCGGGGATGTGAACACTGAAGCTTTCTTT.

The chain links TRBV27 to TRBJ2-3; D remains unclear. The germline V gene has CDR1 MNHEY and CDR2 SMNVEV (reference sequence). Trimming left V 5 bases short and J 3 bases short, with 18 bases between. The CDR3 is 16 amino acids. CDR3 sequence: CASSGHVYEVTDTQYF. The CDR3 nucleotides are TGTGCCAGCAGTGGCCACGTGTACGAAGTAACAGATACGCAGTATTTT.

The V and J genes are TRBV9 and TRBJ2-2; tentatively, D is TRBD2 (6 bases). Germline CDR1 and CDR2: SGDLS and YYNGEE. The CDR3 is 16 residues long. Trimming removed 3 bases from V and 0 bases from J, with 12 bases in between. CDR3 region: CASSGGDRTNTGELFF. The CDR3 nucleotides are TGTGCCAGCAGCGGGGGGGACCGTACGAACACCGGGGAGCTGTTTTTT.